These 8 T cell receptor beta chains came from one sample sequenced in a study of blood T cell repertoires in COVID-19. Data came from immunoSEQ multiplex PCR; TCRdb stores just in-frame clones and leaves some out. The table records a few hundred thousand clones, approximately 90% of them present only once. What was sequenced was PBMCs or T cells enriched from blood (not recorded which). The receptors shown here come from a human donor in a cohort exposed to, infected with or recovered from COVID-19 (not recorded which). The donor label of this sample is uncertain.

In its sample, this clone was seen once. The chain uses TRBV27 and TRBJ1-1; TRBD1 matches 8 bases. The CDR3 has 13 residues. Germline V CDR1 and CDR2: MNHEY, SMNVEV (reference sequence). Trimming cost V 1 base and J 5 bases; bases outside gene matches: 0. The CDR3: CASSLWDRTEAFF. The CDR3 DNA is TGTGCCAGCAGTTTATGGGACAGGACTGAAGCTTTCTTT.

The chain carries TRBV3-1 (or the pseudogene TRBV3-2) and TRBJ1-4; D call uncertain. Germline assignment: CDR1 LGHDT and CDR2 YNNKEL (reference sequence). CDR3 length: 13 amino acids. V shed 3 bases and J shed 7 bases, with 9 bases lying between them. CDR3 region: CASSHLGGEKLFF. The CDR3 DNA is TGTGCCAGCAGCCACCTCGGTGGTGAAAAACTGTTTTTT.

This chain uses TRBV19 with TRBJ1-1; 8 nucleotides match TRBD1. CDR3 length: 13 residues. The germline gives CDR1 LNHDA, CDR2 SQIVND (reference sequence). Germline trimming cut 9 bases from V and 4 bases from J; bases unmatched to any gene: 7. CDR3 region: CASGTGFPTEAFF. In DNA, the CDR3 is TGTGCCAGCGGGACAGGTTTTCCCACTGAAGCTTTCTTT. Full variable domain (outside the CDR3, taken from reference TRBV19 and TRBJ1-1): DGGITQSPKYLFRKEGQNVTLSCEQNLNHDAMYWYRQDPGQGLRLIYYSQIVNDFQKGDIAEGYSVSREKKESFPLTVTSAQKNPTAFYLCASGTGFPTEAFFGQGTRLTVV.

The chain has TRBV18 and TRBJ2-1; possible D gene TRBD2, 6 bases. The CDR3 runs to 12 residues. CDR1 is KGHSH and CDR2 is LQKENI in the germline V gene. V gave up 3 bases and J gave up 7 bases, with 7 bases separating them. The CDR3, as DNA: TGTGCCAGCTCACCGGAGGGTAATGAGCAGTTCTTC. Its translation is CASSPEGNEQFF.

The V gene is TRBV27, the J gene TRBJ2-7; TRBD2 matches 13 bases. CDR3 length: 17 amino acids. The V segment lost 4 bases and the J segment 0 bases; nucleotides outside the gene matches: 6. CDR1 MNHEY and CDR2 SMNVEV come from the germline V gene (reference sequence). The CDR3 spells CASSSLRLAGGSYEQYF. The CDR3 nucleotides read TGTGCCAGCAGTTCCCTCAGACTAGCGGGGGGCTCCTACGAGCAGTACTTC.

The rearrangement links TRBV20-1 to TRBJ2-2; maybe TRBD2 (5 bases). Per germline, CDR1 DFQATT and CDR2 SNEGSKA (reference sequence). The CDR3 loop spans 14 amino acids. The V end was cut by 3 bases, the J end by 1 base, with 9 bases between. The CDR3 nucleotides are TGCAGTGCTAGTAGTCGGGGGAACACCGGGGAGCTGTTTTTT. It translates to CSASSRGNTGELFF.

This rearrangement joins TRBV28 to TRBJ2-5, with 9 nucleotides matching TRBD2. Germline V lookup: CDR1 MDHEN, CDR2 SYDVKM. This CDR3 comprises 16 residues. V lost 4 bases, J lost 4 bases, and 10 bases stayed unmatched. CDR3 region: CASSSPGLAVPETQYF. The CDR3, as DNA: TGTGCCAGCAGTTCCCCGGGACTAGCAGTCCCAGAGACCCAGTACTTC.

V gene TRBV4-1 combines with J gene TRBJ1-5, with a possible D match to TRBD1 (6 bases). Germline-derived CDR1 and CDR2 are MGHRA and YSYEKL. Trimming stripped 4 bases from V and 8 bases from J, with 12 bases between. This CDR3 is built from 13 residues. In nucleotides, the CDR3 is TGCGCCAGCAGCCCCTCCAGGGGTGAGCCCCAGCATTTT. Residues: CASSPSRGEPQHF.